The 5 T cell receptor beta chains listed next were all sequenced from one sample in a study of T cells in Graves' hyperthyroidism and ophthalmopathy. What was amplified from RNA transcripts were TCR beta CDR3 regions. When the TCR CDR3 underwent first-round RT-PCR, the HTBI primer set was used. TCRdb re-called the multiplex PCR reads with MiXCR, one entry per CDR3 protein. The data show 250,000 to 300,000 distinct CDR3 sequences, 15% to 20% seen once. Sequencing was performed on blood. These receptors were obtained from a woman aged 60-75 years with Graves' ophthalmopathy.

The V and J genes are TRBV3-1 and TRBJ2-5; TRBD2 might be the D (6 bases). The CDR3 spans 17 residues. V gave up 0 bases and J gave up 4 bases, with 18 bases separating them. Germline loops: CDR1 LGHDT, CDR2 YNNKEL (reference sequence). The CDR3, as DNA: TGTGCCAGCAGCCAAGACCCCGGGACTCGGAGGCGAGAGACCCAGTACTTC. Translated, it gives CASSQDPGTRRRETQYF.

This clonotype was counted a single time. V and J are TRBV15 and TRBJ1-5; possibly TRBD1 for D (5 bases). The CDR3 contains 16 residues. Between the trimmed V and J ends, which lost 5 bases and 6 bases, there was a span of 20 bases. Germline V CDR1 and CDR2: LNHNV, YYDKDF (reference sequence). This CDR3 is CATSGGGGGAGQPQHF. In DNA form, the CDR3 reads TGTGCCACCAGCGGGGGGGGAGGAGGGGCGGGTCAGCCCCAGCATTTT. Complete variable domain (other parts from reference TRBV15 and TRBJ1-5): DAMVIQNPRYQVTQFGKPVTLSCSQTLNHNVMYWYQQKSSQAPKLLFHYYDKDFNNEADTPDNFQSRRPNTSFCFLDIRSPGLGDTAMYLCATSGGGGGAGQPQHFGDGTRLSIL.

The chain is built from TRBV5-1 and TRBJ2-1; TRBD1 might be the D (8 bases). The V and J ends lost 4 bases and 14 bases respectively, with 25 bases between them. The CDR3 is made up of 15 amino acids. Germline assignment: CDR1 SGHRS and CDR2 YFSETQ. CDR3 residues: CASSHGHKREGQEFF. CDR3 coding DNA: TGCGCCAGCAGCCACGGGCACAAGAGGGAGGGACAGGAGTTCTTC.

At least ten counts were recorded for this clonotype. The chain employs TRBV5-6 and TRBJ1-2; the D gene is possibly TRBD1 (6 bases). CDR3 size: 14 residues. Germline V gives CDR1 SGHDT, CDR2 YYEEEE. V dropped 4 bases and J dropped 0 bases, with 10 bases sitting between them. The CDR3 DNA reads as TGTGCCAGCAGCACGGGACATACTAACTATGGCTACACCTTC. Protein sequence: CASSTGHTNYGYTF. Filled out from reference TRBV5-6 and TRBJ1-2, the complete variable domain reads DAGVTQSPTHLIKTRGQQVTLRCSPKSGHDTVSWYQQALGQGPQFIFQYYEEEERQRGNFPDRFSGHQFPNYSSELNVNALLLGDSALYLCASSTGHTNYGYTFGSGTRLTVV.

In this sample, this clonotype turned up many times. The chain links TRBV24-1 to TRBJ2-5; TRBD1 might be the D (6 bases). Per germline, CDR1 KGHDR and CDR2 SFDVKD. The CDR3 contains 15 residues. V gave up 3 bases and J gave up 0 bases, with 10 bases separating them. CDR3 in amino acids: CATSDKDRYQETQYF. CDR3 nucleotides: TGTGCCACCAGTGATAAGGACAGATACCAAGAGACCCAGTACTTC.